This T cell receptor beta chain was recovered during a study of blood T cell repertoires in COVID-19. The CDR3 is 12 amino acids. CDR1 is DFQATT and CDR2 is SNEGSKA in the germline V gene (reference sequence). The germline V and J ends were trimmed by 3 bases and 5 bases, with 10 bases remaining between them. TCRdb's copy holds only in-frame clones and misses some; the assay was immunoSEQ multiplex PCR. Of about 56,000 clones listed, more than 75% were seen once; the top ten hold 8.2%. This clone was seen a handful of times. The sample holds other DNA sequences that translate to the same CDR3. The rearrangement links TRBV20-1 to TRBJ1-1, with D perhaps TRBD1 (5 bases). The sequence was obtained from a woman at least 80 years old with acute or convalescent COVID-19. Sequenced sample: peripheral blood. In nucleotides, the CDR3 is TGCAGTGCTAGTCGCGGGGGGACTGAAGCTTTCTTT. Amino acid sequence: CSASRGGTEAFF.